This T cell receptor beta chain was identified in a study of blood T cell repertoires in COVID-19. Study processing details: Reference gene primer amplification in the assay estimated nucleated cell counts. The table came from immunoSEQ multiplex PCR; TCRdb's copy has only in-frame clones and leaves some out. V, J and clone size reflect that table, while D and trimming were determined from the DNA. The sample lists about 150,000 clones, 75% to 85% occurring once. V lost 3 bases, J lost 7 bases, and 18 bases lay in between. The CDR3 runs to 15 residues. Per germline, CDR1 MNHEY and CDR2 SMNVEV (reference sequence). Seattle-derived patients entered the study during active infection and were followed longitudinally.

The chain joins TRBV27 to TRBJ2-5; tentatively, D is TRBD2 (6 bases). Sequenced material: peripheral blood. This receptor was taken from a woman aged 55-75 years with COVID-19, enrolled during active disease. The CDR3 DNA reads TGTGCCAGCAGTTTCGGGGGATCCGCCTATAGGACCCAGTACTTC. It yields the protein CASSFGGSAYRTQYF.